The 23 T cell receptor beta chains below were found in one sample sequenced in a study of blood T cell repertoires in COVID-19. TCRdb's table, derived via immunoSEQ multiplex PCR, lists solely in-frame clones and lacks some. The sample consists of approximately 250,000 clones, around nine tenths of them appearing once. The source material was peripheral blood. These receptors came from a woman aged 55-75 years who had recovered from COVID-19.

The V and J genes are TRBV27 and TRBJ1-5, with TRBD1 matching over 7 bases. The junction had 11 bases not matched to a gene; V was cut back by 4 bases and J by 2 bases. Looked up from germline, CDR1 is MNHEY and CDR2 is SMNVEV (reference sequence). This CDR3 is built from 17 residues. CDR3 bases: TGTGCCAGCAGTTCCACCCTTTACAGGGGCGGCAATCAGCCCCAGCATTTT. Its protein is CASSSTLYRGGNQPQHF.

The chain carries TRBV24-1 and TRBJ1-5; perhaps TRBD1 as D (6 bases). Looked up from germline, CDR1 is KGHDR and CDR2 is SFDVKD. This CDR3 region has 14 residues. Trimming took 5 bases from V and 6 from J, leaving 13 bases between them. The CDR3 sequence is CATSAAGVGQPQHF. In DNA form, the CDR3 reads TGTGCCACCAGTGCGGCAGGGGTTGGTCAGCCCCAGCATTTT.

The chain couples TRBV14 to TRBJ2-1, with 8 bases identical to TRBD2. The junction had 6 bases not matched to a gene; V was cut back by 2 bases and J by 3 bases. In germline, CDR1 is SGHDN, CDR2 FVKESK. The CDR3 has 16 residues. The CDR3 region is CASSQLRGDFYNEQFF. The DNA of the CDR3 is TGTGCCAGCAGCCAACTGCGGGGGGATTTCTACAATGAGCAGTTCTTC.

J is TRBJ2-7 and V is TRBV27; 7 bases are shared with TRBD1. V lost 2 bases to trimming and J lost 1 base; unmatched junction nucleotides: 8. The CDR3 has 16 amino acids. Germline V gene lookup returns CDR1 MNHEY and CDR2 SMNVEV (reference sequence). The CDR3 region is CASSLGPGTESYEQYF. The CDR3 DNA follows: TGTGCCAGCAGTTTAGGCCCCGGGACAGAATCCTACGAGCAGTACTTC.

V and J are TRBV7-2 and TRBJ1-5, with D maybe TRBD1 (5 bases). V lost 4 bases and J 8 bases, leaving 12 bases between the germline ends. This CDR3 has 13 amino acids. Germline CDR1 is SGHTA and CDR2 is FQGNSA. The DNA of the CDR3 is TGTGCCAGCAGCTCGGAAGGGGCAAAGCCCCAGCATTTT. Translated: CASSSEGAKPQHF.

The chain combines TRBV19 with TRBJ2-1, with a possible D match to TRBD2 (7 bases). V gave up 8 bases and J gave up 7 bases, with 9 bases separating them. The CDR3 totals 11 residues. The germline CDR1 and CDR2 sequences are LNHDA and SQIVND (reference sequence). CDR3 loop: CASEGGNEQFF. The CDR3 nucleotides read TGTGCCAGTGAGGGGGGGAATGAGCAGTTCTTC.

V and J are TRBV18 and TRBJ2-1; D is possibly TRBD1 (5 bases). V was cut by 2 bases and J by 3 bases, with 11 bases left in between. Germline V gives CDR1 KGHSH, CDR2 LQKENI. The CDR3 runs to 15 residues. CDR3 loop: CASSPETGSYNEQFF. The CDR3 DNA sequence: TGTGCCAGCTCACCAGAAACAGGTAGCTACAATGAGCAGTTCTTC.

This clone was seen once. The rearrangement uses TRBV6-1 and TRBJ2-7; D is possibly TRBD2 (6 bases). Germline-derived CDR1 and CDR2 are MNHNS and SASEGT. Trimming shortened V by 6 bases and J by 7 bases, and 19 bases separated the two germline ends. This CDR3 spans 14 amino acids. The CDR3 sequence: CASRTGGTGSEQYF. The CDR3 DNA reads as TGTGCCAGCAGAACTGGGGGGACGGGTTCGGAGCAGTACTTC.

This clone was counted a single time. The chain has TRBV5-1 and TRBJ1-1; unclear D gene. The V end was cut by 0 bases, the J end by 1 base, with 7 bases between. This CDR3 is built from 14 residues. Germline V gene sequence: CDR1 SGHRS, CDR2 YFSETQ. CDR3 in DNA: TGCGCCAGCAGCTTGGTCCAATCGAACACTGAAGCTTTCTTT. Residues: CASSLVQSNTEAFF. The variable domain in full, with the rest retrieved from reference TRBV5-1 and TRBJ1-1, is KAGVTQTPRYLIKTRGQQVTLSCSPISGHRSVSWYQQTPGQGLQFLFEYFSETQRNKGNFPGRFSGRQFSNSRSEMNVSTLELGDSALYLCASSLVQSNTEAFFGQGTRLTVV.

V and J are TRBV24-1 and TRBJ1-5; 10 nucleotides align to TRBD1. Trimming at V came to 5 bases and at J to 3 bases, leaving 6 bases not matched to a gene. Germline CDR1 is KGHDR and CDR2 is SFDVKD. This CDR3 region has 16 residues. CDR3 nucleotides: TGTGCCACCAGTGGCCGACAGGGGGCCAACAATCAGCCCCAGCATTTT. The encoded protein is CATSGRQGANNQPQHF.

As DNA, the CDR3 is TGTGCCAGCAGTACCCAGGATCTCCAGCCCCAGCATTTT. Its protein is CASSTQDLQPQHF. This sequence joins TRBV7-9 and TRBJ1-5; the D is unclear. V lost 6 bases and J 7 bases, leaving 13 bases between the germline ends. The CDR3 contains 13 residues. The germline V gene encodes CDR1 SEHNR and CDR2 FQNEAQ (reference sequence).

J is TRBJ1-5 and V is TRBV5-8; no definite D call. Germline V gives CDR1 SGHTS, CDR2 YDEGEE. The CDR3 has 12 amino acids. Trimming removed 4 bases at V and 9 bases at J, with 11 bases between. CDR3 region: CASSAQRWPQHF. In DNA, the CDR3 is TGTGCCAGCAGCGCCCAGCGATGGCCCCAGCATTTT. Full variable domain (rest looked up from reference TRBV5-8 and TRBJ1-5): EAGVTQSPTHLIKTRGQQATLRCSPISGHTSVYWYQQALGLGLQFLLWYDEGEERNRGNFPPRFSGRQFPNYSSELNVNALELEDSALYLCASSAQRWPQHFGDGTRLSIL.

The chain employs TRBV7-6 and TRBJ2-3; weak D call: TRBD1 (6 bases). The ends were cut back, 5 bases at V and 6 bases at J, with 18 bases in the middle. CDR3 size: 15 residues. The germline CDR1 and CDR2 sequences are SGHVS and FNYEAQ. The CDR3 loop reads CASSPGGGSWDTQYF. CDR3 DNA sequence: TGTGCCAGCAGCCCTGGGGGCGGAAGCTGGGATACGCAGTATTTT.

The rearrangement joins TRBV7-9 to TRBJ1-1; TRBD1 aligns across 7 bases. Germline-derived CDR1 and CDR2 are SEHNR and FQNEAQ (reference sequence). V lost 3 bases and J lost 8; bases outside the gene matches: 3. This CDR3 comprises 12 residues. The CDR3 is CASSFQGVEAFF. In nucleotides, the CDR3 is TGTGCCAGCAGCTTTCAGGGGGTGGAAGCTTTCTTT.

This chain connects TRBV7-2 to TRBJ1-2, with 7 bases aligning to TRBD1. Trimming took 5 bases from V and 7 from J; bases not matched to a gene: 4. CDR3 length: 12 residues. Germline V lookup: CDR1 SGHTA, CDR2 FQGNSA. In DNA, the CDR3 is TGTGCCAGCAGCGTAGACAGGGTTGGCTACACCTTC. Translated: CASSVDRVGYTF.

This chain joins TRBV14 and TRBJ2-3, with D possibly matching TRBD2 (7 bases). The CDR3 runs to 15 residues. In germline, CDR1 is SGHDN, CDR2 FVKESK. V lost 4 bases, J lost 6 bases, and 17 bases lay in between. CDR3 nucleotides: TGTGCCAGCAGCCCAAGGGGGGGGCCCGTCGATACGCAGTATTTT. This sequence encodes CASSPRGGPVDTQYF.

This clone was detected only once. The rearrangement uses TRBV2 and TRBJ1-3; D gene ambiguous. Trimming pared 3 bases from V and 8 bases from J, leaving 8 bases between. The CDR3 contains 12 residues. Germline-derived CDR1 and CDR2 are SNHLY and FYNNEI. CDR3 loop: CASSDRGDTIYF. The CDR3 DNA reads TGTGCCAGCAGTGACCGCGGGGACACCATATATTTT. The full variable domain, with the rest looked up from reference TRBV2 and TRBJ1-3, is EPEVTQTPSHQVTQMGQEVILRCVPISNHLYFYWYRQILGQKVEFLVSFYNNEISEKSEIFDDQFSVERPDGSNFTLKIRSTKLEDSAMYFCASSDRGDTIYFGEGSWLTVV.

This chain links TRBV28 with TRBJ2-7; D is perhaps TRBD2 (6 bases). The CDR3 spans 12 residues. The V gene's germline CDR1 is MDHEN and CDR2 SYDVKM. V lost 4 bases to trimming and J lost 3 bases, with 7 bases between them. The CDR3 region is CASSYGGYEQYF. The CDR3, as DNA: TGTGCCAGCAGTTACGGGGGCTACGAGCAGTACTTC.

This chain uses TRBV19 with TRBJ1-4; TRBD1 matches at 8 bases. Germline CDR1 reads LNHDA; CDR2 reads SQIVND (reference sequence). The CDR3 runs to 17 residues. The junction had 10 bases not matched to a gene; V was cut back by 3 bases and J by 4 bases. The CDR3 DNA reads TGTGCCAGTAGTATTCGGGGTCAGACAGGGGTTAATGAAAAACTGTTTTTT. It specifies CASSIRGQTGVNEKLFF. The full variable domain, its missing parts supplied by reference TRBV19 and TRBJ1-4, is DGGITQSPKYLFRKEGQNVTLSCEQNLNHDAMYWYRQDPGQGLRLIYYSQIVNDFQKGDIAEGYSVSREKKESFPLTVTSAQKNPTAFYLCASSIRGQTGVNEKLFFGSGTQLSVL.

The chain uses TRBV5-1 and TRBJ1-1; TRBD1 might be the D (6 bases). The CDR3 spans 15 residues. V was pared by 4 bases and J by 7 bases, with 20 bases between. The germline CDR1 and CDR2 sequences are SGHRS and YFSETQ. CDR3 loop: CASSLGITGLNEAFF. The CDR3 nucleotides are TGCGCCAGCAGCCTCGGAATTACAGGGCTAAATGAAGCTTTCTTT.

This clone occurred many times. The rearrangement joins TRBV6-1 to TRBJ1-6; D is possibly TRBD1 (5 bases). Trimming removed 2 bases from V and 10 bases from J, with 9 bases in between. Germline CDR1 reads MNHNS; CDR2 reads SASEGT. The CDR3 spans 13 residues. DNA of the CDR3: TGTGCCAGCAGTGAACAGGGCGGATCACCCCTCCACTTT. It yields the protein CASSEQGGSPLHF.

This chain links TRBV7-2 with TRBJ2-2, with 11 bases that match TRBD2. Germline V gene sequence: CDR1 SGHTA, CDR2 FQGNSA. The V gene end was trimmed by 3 bases and the J gene end by 0 bases; junction bases not matched to a gene: 6. The CDR3 totals 18 residues. The CDR3 reads CASSFKLAGASNTGELFF. DNA for the CDR3: TGTGCCAGCAGCTTTAAACTAGCGGGGGCCTCGAACACCGGGGAGCTGTTTTTT.

The sample holds a few counts of this clone. The V and J genes are TRBV6-1 and TRBJ2-5; TRBD2 aligns across 10 bases. The germline V gene encodes CDR1 MNHNS and CDR2 SASEGT. The junction had 13 bases not matched to a gene; V was cut back by 1 base and J by 5 bases. CDR3 length equals 18 residues. The CDR3 coding sequence is TGTGCCAGCAGTGAAGTTGCAAGCGGGGGGGCCGACGGGGAGACCCAGTACTTC. Residues: CASSEVASGGADGETQYF.